The clone carrying this T cell receptor (beta chain) was seen only a few times. As yet, its antigen is unknown. The data belong to a study of a mutant IDH1 vaccine in newly diagnosed glioma. Across the study: The initiation of vaccination occurred 4-6 weeks after radiotherapy alone, or with temozolomide cycles. Standard pretreatment was either radiotherapy, temozolomide, or, for most, radiochemotherapy with temozolomide.

Time point meaning: week 35, safety follow-up. With topical imiquimod, each dose of the vaccine consisted of 300 ug of mutant IDH1 20-mer peptide. Assay used: immunoSEQ multiplex PCR; TCRdb lists only in-frame clones, some missing. There are about 31,000 clones in the sample; around 80% occur only once, and around 11% lies in the top ten. The receptor was isolated from a woman between 40 and 50 years old with glioma. The starting material was PBMCs, obtained from a glioma patient whose treatment included an IDH1 peptide vaccine.

CDR3 sequence: CASSEVAGGSYNEQFF. In nucleotides, the CDR3 is TGTGCCAGCAGTGAGGTAGCGGGGGGCTCCTACAATGAGCAGTTCTTC. This chain connects TRBV6-1 to TRBJ2-1, with TRBD2 matching over 10 bases. V lost 3 bases, J lost 0 bases, and 2 bases stayed unmatched. CDR3 size: 16 residues. Germline values: CDR1 MNHNS, CDR2 SASEGT.